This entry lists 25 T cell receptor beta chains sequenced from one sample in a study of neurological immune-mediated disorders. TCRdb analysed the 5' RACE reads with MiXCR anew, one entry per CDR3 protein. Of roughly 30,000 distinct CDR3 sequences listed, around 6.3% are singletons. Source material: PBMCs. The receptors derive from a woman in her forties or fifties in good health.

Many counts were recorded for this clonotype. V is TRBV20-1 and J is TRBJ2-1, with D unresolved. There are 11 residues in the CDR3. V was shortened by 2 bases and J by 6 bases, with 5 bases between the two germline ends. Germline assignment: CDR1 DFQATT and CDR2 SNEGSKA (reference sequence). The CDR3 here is CSARPSNEQFF. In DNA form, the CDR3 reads TGCAGTGCTAGACCTAGCAATGAGCAGTTCTTC.

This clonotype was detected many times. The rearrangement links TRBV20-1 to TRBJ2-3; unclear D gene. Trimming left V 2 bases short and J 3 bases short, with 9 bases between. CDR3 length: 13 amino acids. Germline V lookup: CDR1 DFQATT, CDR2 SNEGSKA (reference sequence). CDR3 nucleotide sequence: TGCAGTGCTAGACCTTGGCGGACAGATACGCAGTATTTT. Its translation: CSARPWRTDTQYF.

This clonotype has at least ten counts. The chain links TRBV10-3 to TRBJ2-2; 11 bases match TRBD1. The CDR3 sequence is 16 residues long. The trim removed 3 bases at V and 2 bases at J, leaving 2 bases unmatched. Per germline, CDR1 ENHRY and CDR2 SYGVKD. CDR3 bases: TGTGCCATCAGTGAACGGACAGGGGGCAACACCGGGGAGCTGTTTTTT. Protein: CAISERTGGNTGELFF.

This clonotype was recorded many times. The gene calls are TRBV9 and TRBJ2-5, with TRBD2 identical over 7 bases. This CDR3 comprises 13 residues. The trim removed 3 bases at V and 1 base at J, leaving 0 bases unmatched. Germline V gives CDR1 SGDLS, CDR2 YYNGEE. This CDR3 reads CASSASGQETQYF. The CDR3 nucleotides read TGTGCCAGCAGCGCTAGCGGCCAAGAGACCCAGTACTTC. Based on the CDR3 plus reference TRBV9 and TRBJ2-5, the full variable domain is DSGVTQTPKHLITATGQRVTLRCSPRSGDLSVYWYQQSLDQGLQFLIQYYNGEERAKGNILERFSAQQFPDLHSELNLSSLELGDSALYFCASSASGQETQYFGPGTRLLVL.

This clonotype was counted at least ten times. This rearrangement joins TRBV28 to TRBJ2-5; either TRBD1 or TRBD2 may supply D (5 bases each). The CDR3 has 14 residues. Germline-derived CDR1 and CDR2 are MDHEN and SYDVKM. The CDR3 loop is CGTAAGGWGETQYF. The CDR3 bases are TGTGGCACTGCAGCAGGAGGTTGGGGGGAGACCCAGTACTTC.

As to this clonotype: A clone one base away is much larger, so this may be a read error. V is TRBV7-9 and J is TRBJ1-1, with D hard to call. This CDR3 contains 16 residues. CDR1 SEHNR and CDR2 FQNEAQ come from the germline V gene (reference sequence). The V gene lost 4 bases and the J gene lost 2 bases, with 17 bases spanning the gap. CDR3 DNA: TGTGCCAGCAGCTCACTAAGGGTTCGGACCAACACTGAAGCTTTCTTT. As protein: CASSSLRVRTNTEAFF.

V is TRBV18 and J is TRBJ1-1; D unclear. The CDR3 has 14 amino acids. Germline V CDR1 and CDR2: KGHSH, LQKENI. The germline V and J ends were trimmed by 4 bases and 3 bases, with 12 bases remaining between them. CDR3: CASSRIGSDTEAFF. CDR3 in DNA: TGTGCCAGCTCACGTATCGGGAGCGACACTGAAGCTTTCTTT.

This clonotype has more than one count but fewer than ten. CDR3: CASSSSPGLNTEAFF. CDR3 DNA: TGTGCCAGCAGCTCTTCACCAGGGCTCAACACTGAAGCTTTCTTT. The rearrangement joins TRBV7-8 to TRBJ1-1, with D possibly matching TRBD1 (5 bases). This CDR3 contains 15 residues. Looked up from germline, CDR1 is SGHVS and CDR2 is FQNEAQ. Trimming took off 4 bases at V and 2 bases at J, with 14 bases between the two ends.

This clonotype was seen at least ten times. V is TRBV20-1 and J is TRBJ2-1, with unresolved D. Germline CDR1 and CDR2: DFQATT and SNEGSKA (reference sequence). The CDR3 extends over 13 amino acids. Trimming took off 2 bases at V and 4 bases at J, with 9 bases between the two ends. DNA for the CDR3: TGCAGTGCTAGACAGGATCCATACAATGAGCAGTTCTTC. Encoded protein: CSARQDPYNEQFF.

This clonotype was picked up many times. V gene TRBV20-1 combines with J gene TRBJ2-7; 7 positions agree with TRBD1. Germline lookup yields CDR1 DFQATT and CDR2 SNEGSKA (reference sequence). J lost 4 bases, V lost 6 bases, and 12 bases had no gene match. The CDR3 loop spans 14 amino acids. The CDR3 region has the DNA TGCAGTGCCCGAGGGGGCGCGGAACTGTACGAGCAGTACTTC. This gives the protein CSARGGAELYEQYF.

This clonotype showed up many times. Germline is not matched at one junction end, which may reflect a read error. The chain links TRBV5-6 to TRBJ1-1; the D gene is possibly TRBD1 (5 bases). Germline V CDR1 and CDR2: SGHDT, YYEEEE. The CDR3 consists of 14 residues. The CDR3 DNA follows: TGTGCCAGCAACTTGTCGCAGGGATGGACTGAAGCTTTCTTT. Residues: CASNLSQGWTEAFF.

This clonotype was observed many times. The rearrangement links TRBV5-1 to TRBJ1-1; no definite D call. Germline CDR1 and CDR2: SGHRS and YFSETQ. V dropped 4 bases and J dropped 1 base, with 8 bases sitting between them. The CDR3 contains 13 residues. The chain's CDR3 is CASSPRTNTEAFF. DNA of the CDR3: TGCGCCAGCAGCCCGAGGACGAACACTGAAGCTTTCTTT.

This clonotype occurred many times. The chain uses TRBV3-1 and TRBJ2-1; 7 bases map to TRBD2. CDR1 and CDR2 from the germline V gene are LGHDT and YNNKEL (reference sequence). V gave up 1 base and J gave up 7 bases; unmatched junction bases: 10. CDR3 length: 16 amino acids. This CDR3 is CASSQGSIPGGNEQFF. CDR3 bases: TGTGCCAGCAGCCAAGGGTCTATTCCGGGGGGAAATGAGCAGTTCTTC.

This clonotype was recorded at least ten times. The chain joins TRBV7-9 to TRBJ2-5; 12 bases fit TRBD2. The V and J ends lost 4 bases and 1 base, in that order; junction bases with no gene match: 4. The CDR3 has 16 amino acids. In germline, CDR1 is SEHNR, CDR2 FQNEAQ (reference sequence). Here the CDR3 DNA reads TGTGCCAGCAGCTCAACGGGACTAGCGGGCCAAGAGACCCAGTACTTC. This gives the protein CASSSTGLAGQETQYF.

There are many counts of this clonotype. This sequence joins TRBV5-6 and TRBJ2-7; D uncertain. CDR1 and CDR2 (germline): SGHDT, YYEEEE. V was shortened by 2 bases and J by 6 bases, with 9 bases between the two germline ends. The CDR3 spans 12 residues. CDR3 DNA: TGTGCCAGCAGCTTTTCTCGGGTCGAGCAGTACTTC. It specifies CASSFSRVEQYF.

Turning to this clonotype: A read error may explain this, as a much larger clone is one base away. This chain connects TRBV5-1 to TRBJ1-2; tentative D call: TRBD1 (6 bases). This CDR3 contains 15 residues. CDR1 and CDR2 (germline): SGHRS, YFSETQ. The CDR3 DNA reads TGCGCCAGCATCTTGGGGGCCAGGGGTTCGGATGGCTACACCTTC. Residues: CASILGARGSDGYTF.

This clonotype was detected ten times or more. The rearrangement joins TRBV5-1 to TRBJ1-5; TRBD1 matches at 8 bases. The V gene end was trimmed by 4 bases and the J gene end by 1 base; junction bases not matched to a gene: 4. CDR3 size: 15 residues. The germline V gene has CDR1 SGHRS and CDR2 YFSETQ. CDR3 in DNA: TGCGCCAGCAGCACAACAGGGGGAAGCAATCAGCCCCAGCATTTT. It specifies CASSTTGGSNQPQHF. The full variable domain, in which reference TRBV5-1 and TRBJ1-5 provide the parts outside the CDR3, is KAGVTQTPRYLIKTRGQQVTLSCSPISGHRSVSWYQQTPGQGLQFLFEYFSETQRNKGNFPGRFSGRQFSNSRSEMNVSTLELGDSALYLCASSTTGGSNQPQHFGDGTRLSIL.

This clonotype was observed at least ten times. The CDR3 nucleotides read TGTGCCAGCAGCTTAGTTGAAGCCCACGAGCAGTACTTC. It is translated as CASSLVEAHEQYF. J is TRBJ2-7 and V is TRBV7-8, with D hard to call. The germline V and J ends were trimmed by 1 base and 5 bases, with 9 bases remaining between them. The CDR3 extends over 13 amino acids. Germline V gives CDR1 SGHVS, CDR2 FQNEAQ.

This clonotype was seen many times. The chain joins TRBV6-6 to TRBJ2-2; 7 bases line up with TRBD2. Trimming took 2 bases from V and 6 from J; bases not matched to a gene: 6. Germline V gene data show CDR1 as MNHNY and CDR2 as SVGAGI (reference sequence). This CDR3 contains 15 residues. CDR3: CASSYGGVRAGELFF. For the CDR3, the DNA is TGTGCCAGCAGTTACGGGGGGGTTCGTGCCGGGGAGCTGTTTTTT.

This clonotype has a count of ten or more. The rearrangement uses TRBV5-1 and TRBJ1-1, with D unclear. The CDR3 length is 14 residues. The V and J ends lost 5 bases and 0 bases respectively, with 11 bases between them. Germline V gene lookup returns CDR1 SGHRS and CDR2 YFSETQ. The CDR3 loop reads CASRETEMNTEAFF. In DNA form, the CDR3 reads TGCGCCAGCAGAGAGACGGAGATGAACACTGAAGCTTTCTTT.

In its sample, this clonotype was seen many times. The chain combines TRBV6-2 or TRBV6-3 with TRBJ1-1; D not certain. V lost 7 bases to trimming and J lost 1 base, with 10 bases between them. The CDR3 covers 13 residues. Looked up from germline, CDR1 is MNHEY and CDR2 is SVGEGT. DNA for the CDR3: TGTGCCAGCACAGGTCGGCAGAACACTGAAGCTTTCTTT. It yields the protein CASTGRQNTEAFF.

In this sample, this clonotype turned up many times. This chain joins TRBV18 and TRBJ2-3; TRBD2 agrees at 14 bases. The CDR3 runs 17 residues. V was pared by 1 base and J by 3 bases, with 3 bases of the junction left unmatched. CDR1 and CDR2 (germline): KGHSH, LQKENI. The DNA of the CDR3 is TGTGCCAGCTCACCACTTGGGACTAGCGGGAGTACAGATACGCAGTATTTT. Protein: CASSPLGTSGSTDTQYF.

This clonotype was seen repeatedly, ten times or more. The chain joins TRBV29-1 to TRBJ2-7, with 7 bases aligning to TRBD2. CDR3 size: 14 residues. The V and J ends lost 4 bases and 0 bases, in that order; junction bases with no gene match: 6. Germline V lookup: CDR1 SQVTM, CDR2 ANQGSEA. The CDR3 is CSVAVGGSSYEQYF. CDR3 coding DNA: TGCAGCGTTGCGGTGGGAGGGTCCTCCTACGAGCAGTACTTC.

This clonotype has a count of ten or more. The DNA of the CDR3 is TGTGCCAGCAGTAACCGTGACCCGGGGAACACTGAAGCTTTCTTT. This sequence encodes CASSNRDPGNTEAFF. The chain has TRBV6-2 or TRBV6-3 and TRBJ1-1; D not certain. Trimming pared 5 bases from V and 1 base from J, leaving 14 bases between. This CDR3 is 15 amino acids long. Germline values: CDR1 MNHEY, CDR2 SVGEGT.

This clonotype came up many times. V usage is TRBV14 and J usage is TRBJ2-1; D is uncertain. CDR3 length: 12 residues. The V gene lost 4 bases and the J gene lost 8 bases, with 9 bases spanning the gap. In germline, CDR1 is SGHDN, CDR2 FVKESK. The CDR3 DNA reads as TGTGCCAGCAGCCCCTACTGGTATGAGCAGTTCTTC. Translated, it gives CASSPYWYEQFF.